This TCR beta chain was recorded in a study of CD8 T cells in Susac syndrome. Study outcomes and limitations: It was acknowledged in the study that the number of individuals who were included in its TCR sequencing and HLA analysis was relatively small.

Worth noting for this clonotype: Antigen specificity is unknown.

After extraction with the RNeasy kit, about 0.5 to 1 ug of the RNA was reverse transcribed using random hexamers. Using its own MiXCR run on the immunoSEQ multiplex PCR reads, TCRdb lists one record per CDR3 protein. The sample includes 110,000 or so distinct CDR3 sequences, about 92% seen only once; the top ten take just under 0.095%. The trim removed 4 bases at V and 8 bases at J, leaving 13 bases unmatched. This CDR3 region has 16 residues. The V gene's germline CDR1 is LGHDT and CDR2 YNNKEL (reference sequence). Negative isolation yielded CD8+ and CD4+ T cells; FACS enriched TEMRA cells. The receptor was derived from a human donor with multiple sclerosis. The chain uses TRBV3-1 and TRBJ1-3; 8 bases align to TRBD1. Sequencing input: CD4+ T cells from PBMCs. CDR3 residues: CASSLYFGQGRDTIYF. In DNA, the CDR3 is TGTGCCAGCAGCCTATATTTCGGACAGGGAAGGGACACCATATATTTT.